This T cell receptor beta chain stems from a study of T cell repertoires in cytomegalovirus infection (dated by TCRdb to the late 2010s). At the level of the whole study: Donor HLA type was relevant to the analysis, because carriage of CMV infection together with the matching HLA type was indicated by public TCR beta signatures. General conclusions and limits of the study: Carriers of CMV infection plus the relevant HLA type were discriminated by the cumulative frequency of public TCR beta family members in the study cohort and in an independent roughly 350-donor cohort. The ex vivo response was dominated by HLA-C-restricted CMV-specific TCR beta clonotypes, and the single most frequent clonotype in two of eight donors was supplied by these HLA-C-restricted clonotypes.

A remark on this clonotype: The clone's antigen remains unknown. Per-base qualities were not stored, and no clone one base away is much larger.

The instrument given in TCRdb is Illumina HiSeq 1500. The public sequencing data were trimmed at Q25 with fastp and processed into clonotypes with MiXCR by TCRdb, which kept only in-frame beta chains. Rows with a matching CDR3 protein are joined into one entry that keeps the most common DNA and genes. The sample table records roughly 630,000 distinct CDR3 sequences; roughly 26% of these occur just once. Of the sample, around 7.6% is held by the ten largest clones. Inclusive of the bounding cysteine and phenylalanine, the CDR3 is 15 residues long. Solely the CDR3 DNA is kept, with 45 bases framed from the first base. CDR1 and CDR2 are read off the germline V gene as MNHNS and SASEGT. Trimming removed 8 bases from V and 0 bases from J, leaving 14 bases between the germline ends.

The chain is assembled from TRBV6-1 and TRBJ1-5, with TRBD1 tentatively as D gene (6 bases match). The sequence came from a human donor in good health (CMV status not recorded). Some clones in this sample may be carry-over from other donors' samples. The sample comprised CD8+ T cells from PBMCs. The bases read TGTGCCAGCTGTTGGACAGCCGATAGCAATCAGCCCCAGCATTTT. It specifies CASCWTADSNQPQHF.